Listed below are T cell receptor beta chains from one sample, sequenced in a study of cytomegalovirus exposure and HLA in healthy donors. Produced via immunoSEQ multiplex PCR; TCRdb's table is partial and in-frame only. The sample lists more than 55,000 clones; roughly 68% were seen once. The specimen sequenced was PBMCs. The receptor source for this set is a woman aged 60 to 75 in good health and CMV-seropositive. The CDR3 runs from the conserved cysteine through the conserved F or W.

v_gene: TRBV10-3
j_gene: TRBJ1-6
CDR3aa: CAISDGQGYSPLHF

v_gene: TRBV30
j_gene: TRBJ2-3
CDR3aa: CAWSARLSGGGSSTDTQYF

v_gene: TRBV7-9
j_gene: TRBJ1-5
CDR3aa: CASSPAGGNQPQHF

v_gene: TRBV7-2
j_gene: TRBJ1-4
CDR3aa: CASSFGGAGEKLFF

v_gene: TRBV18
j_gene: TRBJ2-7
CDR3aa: CASSPSSQVYEQYF

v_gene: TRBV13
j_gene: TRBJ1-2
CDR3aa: CASSPTVRANYGYTF

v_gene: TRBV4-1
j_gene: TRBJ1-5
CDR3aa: CASSRNRGSQPQHF

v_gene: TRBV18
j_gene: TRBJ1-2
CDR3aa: CASSPRVGSIGGYGYTF

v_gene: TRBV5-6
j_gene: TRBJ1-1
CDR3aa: CASSPGYPVNTEAFF

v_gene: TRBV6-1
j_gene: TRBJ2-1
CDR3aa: CASSELRVRYNEQFF

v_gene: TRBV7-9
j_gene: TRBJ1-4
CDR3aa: CASSPLGAGSHEKLFF

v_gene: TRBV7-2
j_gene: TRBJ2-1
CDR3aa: CASSRKFAGSYNEQFF

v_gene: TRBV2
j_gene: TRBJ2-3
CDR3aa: CASSDYTSGDTQYF

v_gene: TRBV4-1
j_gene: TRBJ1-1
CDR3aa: CASSQEVRQADTEAFF

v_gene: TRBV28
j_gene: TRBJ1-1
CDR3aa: CASSMDSLNTEAFF

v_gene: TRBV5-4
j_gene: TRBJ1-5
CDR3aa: CASSLAARGTADSNQPQHF

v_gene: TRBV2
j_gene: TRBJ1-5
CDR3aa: CASSLGQGSNQPQHF

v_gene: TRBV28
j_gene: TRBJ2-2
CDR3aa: CASSTNTGELFF

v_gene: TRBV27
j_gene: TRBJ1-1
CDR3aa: CASSLSAQMWGRNTEAFF

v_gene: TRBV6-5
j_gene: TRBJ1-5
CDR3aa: CASSYAGSNQPQHF

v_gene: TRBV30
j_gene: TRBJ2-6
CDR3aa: CAWSPWRQGSGANVLTF

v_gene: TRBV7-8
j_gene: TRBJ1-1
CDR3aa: CASSLRLNTEAFF

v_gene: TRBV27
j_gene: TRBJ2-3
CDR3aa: CASSSAGGLPDTQYF

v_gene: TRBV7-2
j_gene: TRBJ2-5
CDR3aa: CASSRTSGSRETQYF

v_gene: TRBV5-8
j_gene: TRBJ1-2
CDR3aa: CASTSVEFNYGYTF

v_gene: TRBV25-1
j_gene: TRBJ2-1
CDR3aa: CASNLAGGPFNEQFF

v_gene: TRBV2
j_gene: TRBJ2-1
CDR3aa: CASKKDRGDYNEQFF

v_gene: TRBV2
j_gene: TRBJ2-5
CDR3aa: CASSLGPQGAQYF

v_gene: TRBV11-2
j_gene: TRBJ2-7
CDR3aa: CASSLVSGHRTREQYF

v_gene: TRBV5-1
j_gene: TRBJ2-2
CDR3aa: CASCPGHRNTGELFF

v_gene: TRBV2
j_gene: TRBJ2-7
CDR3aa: CASRAPGPEQYF

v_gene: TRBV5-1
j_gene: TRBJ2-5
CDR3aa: CASSSQAGGRETQYF

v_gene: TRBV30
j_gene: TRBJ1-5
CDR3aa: CAWRGQGLGQPQHF

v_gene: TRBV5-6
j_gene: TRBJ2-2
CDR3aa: CASSDYRLPSIGELFF

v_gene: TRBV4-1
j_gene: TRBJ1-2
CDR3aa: CASSQESTNRYGYTF

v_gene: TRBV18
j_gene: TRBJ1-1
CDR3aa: CASSPSGGTEAFF

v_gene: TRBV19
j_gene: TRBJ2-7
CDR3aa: CASSPQGQGGNEQYF

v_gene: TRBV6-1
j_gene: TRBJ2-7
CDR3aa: CASSDHRGREQYF

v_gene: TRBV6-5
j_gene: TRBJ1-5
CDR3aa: CASSPLGGSNQPQHF

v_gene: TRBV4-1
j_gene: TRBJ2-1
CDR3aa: CASSPSGLAGAAIYNEQFF

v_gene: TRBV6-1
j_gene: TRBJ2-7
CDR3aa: CASSEALGGYEQYF

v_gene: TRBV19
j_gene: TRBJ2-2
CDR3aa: CASSILEGGELFF

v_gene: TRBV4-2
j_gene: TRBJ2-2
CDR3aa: CASSLQDSPFSQRNTGELFF

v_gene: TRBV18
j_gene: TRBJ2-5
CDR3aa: CASSRDRDETQYF

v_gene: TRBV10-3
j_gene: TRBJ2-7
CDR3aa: CAIRRDLGEQYF

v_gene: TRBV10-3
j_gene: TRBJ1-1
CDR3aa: CAISESDTGHSTEAFF

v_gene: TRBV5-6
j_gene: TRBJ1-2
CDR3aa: CASSLAQGAGGYTF

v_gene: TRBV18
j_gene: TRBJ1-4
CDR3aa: CASSPPGGALFF

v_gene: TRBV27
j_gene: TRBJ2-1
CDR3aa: CASSLSRSSYNEQFF

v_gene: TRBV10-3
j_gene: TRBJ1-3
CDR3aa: CAISESKQSSGNTIYF

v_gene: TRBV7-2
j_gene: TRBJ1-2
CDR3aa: CASSYEANYGYTF

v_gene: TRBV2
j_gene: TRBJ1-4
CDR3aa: CASTGPGPRLFF

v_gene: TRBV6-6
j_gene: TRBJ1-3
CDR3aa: CASSGPSNTIYF

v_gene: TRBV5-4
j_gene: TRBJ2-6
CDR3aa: CASSLGGSGANVLTF

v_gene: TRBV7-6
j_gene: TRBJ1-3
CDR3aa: CASSLATGTTGGNTIYF

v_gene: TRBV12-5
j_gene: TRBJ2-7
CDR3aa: CASGSLGDHEQYF

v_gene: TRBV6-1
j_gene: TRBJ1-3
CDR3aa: CASNLGTVGGNTIYF

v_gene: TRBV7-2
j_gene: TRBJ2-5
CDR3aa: CASSPGWVAGEETQYF